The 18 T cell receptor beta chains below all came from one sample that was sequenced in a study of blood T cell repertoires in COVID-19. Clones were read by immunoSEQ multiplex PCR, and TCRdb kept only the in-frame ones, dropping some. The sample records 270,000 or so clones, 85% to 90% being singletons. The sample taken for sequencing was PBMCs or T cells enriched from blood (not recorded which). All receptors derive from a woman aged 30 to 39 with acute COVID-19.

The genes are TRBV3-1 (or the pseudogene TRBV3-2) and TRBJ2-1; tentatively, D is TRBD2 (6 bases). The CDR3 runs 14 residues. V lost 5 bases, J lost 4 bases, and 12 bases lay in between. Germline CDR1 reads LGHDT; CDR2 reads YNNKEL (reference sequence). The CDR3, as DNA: TGTGCCAGCAGCTCGTCGGGACTTTACAATGAGCAGTTCTTC. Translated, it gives CASSSSGLYNEQFF.

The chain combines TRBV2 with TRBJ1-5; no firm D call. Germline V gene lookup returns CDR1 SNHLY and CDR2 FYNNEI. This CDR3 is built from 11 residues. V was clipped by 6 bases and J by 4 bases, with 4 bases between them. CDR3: CASRLNQPQHF. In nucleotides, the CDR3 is TGTGCCAGCAGGTTAAATCAGCCCCAGCATTTT.

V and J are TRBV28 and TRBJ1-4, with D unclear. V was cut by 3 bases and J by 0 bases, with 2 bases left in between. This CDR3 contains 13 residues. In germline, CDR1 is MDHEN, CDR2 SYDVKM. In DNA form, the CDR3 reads TGTGCCAGCAGTTTCACAACTAATGAAAAACTGTTTTTT. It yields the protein CASSFTTNEKLFF.

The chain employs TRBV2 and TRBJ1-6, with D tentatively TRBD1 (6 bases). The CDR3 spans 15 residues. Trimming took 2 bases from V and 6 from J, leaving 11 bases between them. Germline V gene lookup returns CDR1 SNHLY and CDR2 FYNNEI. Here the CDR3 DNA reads TGTGCCAGCAGTGAACGGGACAAAAGTAATTCACCCCTCCACTTT. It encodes CASSERDKSNSPLHF.

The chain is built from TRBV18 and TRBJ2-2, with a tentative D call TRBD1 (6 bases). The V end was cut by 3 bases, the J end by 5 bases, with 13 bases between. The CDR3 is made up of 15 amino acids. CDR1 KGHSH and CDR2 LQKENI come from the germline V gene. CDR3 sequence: CASSPIRGETGELFF. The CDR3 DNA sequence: TGTGCCAGCTCACCCATCAGGGGTGAGACCGGGGAGCTGTTTTTT.

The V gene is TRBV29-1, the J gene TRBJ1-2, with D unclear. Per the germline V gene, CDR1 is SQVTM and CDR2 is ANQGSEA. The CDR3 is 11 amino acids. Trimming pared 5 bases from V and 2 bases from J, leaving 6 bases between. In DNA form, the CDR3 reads TGCAGCGTTCATTCCAACTATGGCTACACCTTC. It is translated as CSVHSNYGYTF.

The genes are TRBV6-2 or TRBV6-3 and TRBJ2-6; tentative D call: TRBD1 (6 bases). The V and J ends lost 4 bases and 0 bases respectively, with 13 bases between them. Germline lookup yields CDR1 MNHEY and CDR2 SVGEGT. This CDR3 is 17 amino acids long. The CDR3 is CASSSPGEISGANVLTF. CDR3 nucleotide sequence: TGTGCCAGCAGTTCGCCAGGGGAAATCTCTGGGGCCAACGTCCTGACTTTC.

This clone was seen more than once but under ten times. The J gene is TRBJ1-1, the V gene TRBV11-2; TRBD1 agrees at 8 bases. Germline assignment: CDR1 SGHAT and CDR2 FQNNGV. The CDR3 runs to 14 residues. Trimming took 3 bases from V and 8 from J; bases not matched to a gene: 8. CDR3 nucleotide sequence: TGTGCCAGCAGCTTTTCTCAGGGGGCGGAAGAAGCTTTCTTT. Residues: CASSFSQGAEEAFF.

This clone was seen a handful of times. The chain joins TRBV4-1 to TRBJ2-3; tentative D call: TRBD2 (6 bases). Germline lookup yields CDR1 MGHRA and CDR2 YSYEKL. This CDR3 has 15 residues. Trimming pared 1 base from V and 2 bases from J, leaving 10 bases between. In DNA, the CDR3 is TGCGCCAGCAGCCAAGGGGGGGTAACCACAGATACGCAGTATTTT. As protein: CASSQGGVTTDTQYF.

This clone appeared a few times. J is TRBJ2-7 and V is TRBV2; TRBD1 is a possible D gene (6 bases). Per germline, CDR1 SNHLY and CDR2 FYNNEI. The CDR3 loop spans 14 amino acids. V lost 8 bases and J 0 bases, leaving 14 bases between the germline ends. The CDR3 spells CASGGRYNSYEQYF. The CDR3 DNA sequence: TGTGCCAGCGGGGGCCGGTACAACTCCTACGAGCAGTACTTC.

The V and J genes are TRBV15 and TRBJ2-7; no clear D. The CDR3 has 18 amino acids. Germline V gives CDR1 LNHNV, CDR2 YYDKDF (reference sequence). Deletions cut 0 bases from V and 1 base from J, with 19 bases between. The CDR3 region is CATSRDHDLLFDSYEQYF. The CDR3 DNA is TGTGCCACCAGCAGAGACCACGATTTACTTTTCGATTCCTACGAGCAGTACTTC. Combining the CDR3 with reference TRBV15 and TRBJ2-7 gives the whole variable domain DAMVIQNPRYQVTQFGKPVTLSCSQTLNHNVMYWYQQKSSQAPKLLFHYYDKDFNNEADTPDNFQSRRPNTSFCFLDIRSPGLGDTAMYLCATSRDHDLLFDSYEQYFGPGTRLTVT.

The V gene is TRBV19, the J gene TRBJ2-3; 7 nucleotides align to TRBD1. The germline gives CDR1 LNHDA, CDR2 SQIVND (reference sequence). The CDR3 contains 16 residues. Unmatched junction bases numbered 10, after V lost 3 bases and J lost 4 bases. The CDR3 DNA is TGTGCCAGTAGTATTACCGTCAGGGGGTATGCAGATACGCAGTATTTT. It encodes CASSITVRGYADTQYF.

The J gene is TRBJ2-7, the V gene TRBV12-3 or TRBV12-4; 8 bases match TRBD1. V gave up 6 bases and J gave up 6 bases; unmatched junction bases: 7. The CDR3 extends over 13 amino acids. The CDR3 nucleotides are TGTGCCAGCAGCGACTCGACAGGGGTCGAGCAGTACTTC. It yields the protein CASSDSTGVEQYF.

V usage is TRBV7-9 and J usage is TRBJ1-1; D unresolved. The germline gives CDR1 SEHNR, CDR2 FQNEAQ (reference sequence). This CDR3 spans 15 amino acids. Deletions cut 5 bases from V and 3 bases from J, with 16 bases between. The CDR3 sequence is CASSPSSGSYTEAFF. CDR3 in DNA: TGTGCCAGCAGCCCCTCCTCCGGGTCATACACTGAAGCTTTCTTT.

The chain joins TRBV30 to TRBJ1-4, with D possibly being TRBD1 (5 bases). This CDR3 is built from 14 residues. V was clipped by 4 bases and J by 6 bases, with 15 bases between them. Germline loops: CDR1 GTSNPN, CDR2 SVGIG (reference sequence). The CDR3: CAWTPGGRDEKLFF. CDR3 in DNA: TGTGCCTGGACGCCCGGGGGTCGAGATGAAAAACTGTTTTTT.

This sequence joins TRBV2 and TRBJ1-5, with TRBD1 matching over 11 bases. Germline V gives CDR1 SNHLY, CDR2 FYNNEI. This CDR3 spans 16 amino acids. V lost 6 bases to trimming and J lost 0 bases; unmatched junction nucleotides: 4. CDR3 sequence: CASRPDRGLSNQPQHF. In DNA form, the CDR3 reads TGTGCCAGCAGACCGGACAGGGGGCTTAGCAATCAGCCCCAGCATTTT.

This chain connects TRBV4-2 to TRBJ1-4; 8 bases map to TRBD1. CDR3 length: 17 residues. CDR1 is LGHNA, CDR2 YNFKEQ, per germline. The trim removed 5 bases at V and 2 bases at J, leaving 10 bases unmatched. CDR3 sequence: CASSKKGQVQTNEKLFF. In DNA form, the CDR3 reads TGTGCCAGCAGCAAAAAGGGACAGGTTCAGACTAATGAAAAACTGTTTTTT.

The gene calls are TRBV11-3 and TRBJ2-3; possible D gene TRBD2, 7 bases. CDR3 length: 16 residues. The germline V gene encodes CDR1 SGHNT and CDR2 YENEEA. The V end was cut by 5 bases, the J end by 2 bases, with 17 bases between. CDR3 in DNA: TGTGCCAGCAGCCTTGACGGGGCGGGGGCCACAGATACGCAGTATTTT. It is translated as CASSLDGAGATDTQYF.